This T cell receptor beta chain was retrieved from a study of T cell responses to AZD1222 COVID-19 vaccine. Study-wide points: After two AZD1222 doses, spike-specific TCR breadth and depth rose versus day 0.

TCRdb's copy holds only in-frame clones and misses some; the assay was immunoSEQ multiplex PCR. The sample comprises about 150,000 clones, roughly 85% of which are singletons, and around 8% rests with the top ten. On this clone itself: Its antigen is unidentified.

Trimming at V came to 2 bases and at J to 6 bases, leaving 2 bases not matched to a gene. CDR3 length: 13 residues. Per germline, CDR1 WNHNN and CDR2 SYGVQD (reference sequence). V usage is TRBV10-1 and J usage is TRBJ1-1; 8 positions match TRBD1. The receptor was derived from an adult in good health. Sequencing was performed on peripheral blood, taken on day 0 of AZD1222 vaccination. The CDR3 coding sequence is TGCGCCAGCAGTGAGGACAGGGGTTCTGAAGCTTTCTTT. Its translation: CASSEDRGSEAFF.